This T cell receptor (beta chain) was captured in a study of blood T cell repertoires in COVID-19. The length of the CDR3 is 15 residues. The junction had 2 bases not matched to a gene; V was cut back by 3 bases and J by 1 base. Germline assignment: CDR1 SGHAT and CDR2 FQDESV (reference sequence). Sequencing was performed with immunoSEQ multiplex PCR; in TCRdb, only in-frame clones are kept and a portion is missing. The sample yields 250,000 to 350,000 clones, roughly 87% seen once. The origin of this receptor is a man aged 18-30 years with active or convalescent COVID-19. The chain is built from TRBV11-1 and TRBJ1-4; 7 bases line up with TRBD1. Sequenced input: peripheral blood. Here the CDR3 DNA reads TGTGCCAGCAGCTTCCGACAGGGAACTAATGAAAAACTGTTTTTT. The encoded protein is CASSFRQGTNEKLFF. Full variable domain (rest looked up from reference TRBV11-1 and TRBJ1-4): EAEVAQSPRYKITEKSQAVAFWCDPISGHATLYWYRQILGQGPELLVQFQDESVVDDSQLPKDRFSAERLKGVDSTLKIQPAELGDSAMYLCASSFRQGTNEKLFFGSGTQLSVL.